What follows are 17 T cell receptor beta chains derived from one specimen sequenced in a study of PD-L1 blockade in urothelial cancer listed by TCRdb under 2017. Library method: the immunoSEQ multiplex PCR assay. In TCRdb, the immuneACCESS table is reduced to in-frame sequences with V and J assigned. These tables do not hold every clone; where another copy was compared, an unresolved V gene accounts for under half, and the others remain unexplained. The sample profile shows around 50,000 clones; around 82% of them were found once. The ten largest clones capture less than 2% of the sample. The time point label here, explained by the study, means: peripheral blood 6 weeks after treatment start. Here the sequenced sample was PBMCs, taken around atezolizumab (anti-PD-L1) treatment. The receptors come from a man aged 45 to 65 with urothelial cancer.

V usage is TRBV1 and J usage is TRBJ1-1. TRBV1 is noted as a pseudogene. This CDR3 comprises 14 residues. The CDR3 region is CTSSLPRAGTEAFF. The CDR3 nucleotides are TGCACCAGCAGTCTCCCCCGAGCGGGCACTGAAGCTTTCTTT.

This rearrangement joins TRBV27 to TRBJ1-2; 9 nucleotides match TRBD1. The CDR3 is 17 amino acids. Germline V gene data show CDR1 as MNHEY and CDR2 as SMNVEV (reference sequence). V shed 2 bases and J 6 bases; nucleotides not matched to a gene: 13. The CDR3 spells CASSLRHHGTGSDGYTF. DNA for the CDR3: TGTGCCAGCAGTTTAAGGCATCATGGGACAGGGAGCGATGGCTACACCTTC.

This clone has just one count. The V call is TRBV9, the J call TRBJ2-7; D might be TRBD1 (6 bases). V gave up 0 bases and J gave up 6 bases, with 13 bases separating them. The germline V gene has CDR1 SGDLS and CDR2 YYNGEE. The CDR3 length is 14 residues. The CDR3 sequence: CASSVAPRGSEQYF. CDR3 in DNA: TGTGCCAGCAGCGTAGCCCCCAGGGGATCCGAGCAGTACTTC.

The chain joins TRBV7-2 to TRBJ2-3; 10 bases align to TRBD2. Germline V gene data show CDR1 as SGHTA and CDR2 as FQGNSA. Unmatched junction bases numbered 11, after V lost 4 bases and J lost 4 bases. The CDR3 consists of 17 residues. Here the CDR3 reads CASSSRLAGMEPDTQYF. The CDR3 nucleotides are TGTGCCAGCAGCTCTCGACTAGCGGGCATGGAGCCAGATACGCAGTATTTT.

The chain couples TRBV11-2 to TRBJ2-7; D is possibly TRBD1 (6 bases). CDR3 length: 15 amino acids. Trimming stripped 3 bases from V and 5 bases from J, with 17 bases between. Germline loops: CDR1 SGHAT, CDR2 FQNNGV. The CDR3 reads CASSFTGPLNDEQYF. In nucleotides, the CDR3 is TGTGCCAGCAGCTTTACAGGGCCACTGAACGACGAGCAGTACTTC.

The V and J genes are TRBV7-9 and TRBJ1-1, with TRBD1 matching 10 bases. The CDR3 covers 13 residues. Germline V gene sequence: CDR1 SEHNR, CDR2 FQNEAQ (reference sequence). Unmatched junction bases numbered 2, after V lost 5 bases and J lost 5 bases. In DNA, the CDR3 is TGTGCCAGCAGCCGGACAGGGGGAACTGAAGCTTTCTTT. Its protein product is CASSRTGGTEAFF. The full variable domain, in which reference TRBV7-9 and TRBJ1-1 provide the parts outside the CDR3, is DTGVSQNPRHKITKRGQNVTFRCDPISEHNRLYWYRQTLGQGPEFLTYFQNEAQLEKSRLLSDRFSAERPKGSFSTLEIQRTEQGDSAMYLCASSRTGGTEAFFGQGTRLTVV.

The chain carries TRBV7-3 and TRBJ2-3, with D maybe TRBD2 (7 bases). The germline V gene has CDR1 SGHTA and CDR2 FQGTGA. The V end lost 0 bases, the J end lost 1 base, and 20 bases lay between the germline ends. The length of the CDR3 is 19 residues. The CDR3 reads CASSLTGSHGGGRTDTQYF. DNA of the CDR3: TGTGCCAGCAGCTTAACGGGCTCCCACGGCGGGGGCCGCACAGATACGCAGTATTTT.

The chain recombines TRBV5-3 with TRBJ2-7, with 8 bases matching TRBD1. TRBV5-3 is an ORF, and what it does is uncertain. CDR3 length: 16 residues. V lost 5 bases to trimming and J lost 3 bases; unmatched junction nucleotides: 13. CDR3 bases: TGTGCCAGAAGAGTAGGGGACAGGCATCGAAACTACGAGCAGTACTTC. Translating gives CARRVGDRHRNYEQYF.

The chain employs TRBV4-1 and TRBJ2-3, with D perhaps matching TRBD2 (5 bases). CDR1 and CDR2 (germline): MGHRA, YSYEKL. The CDR3 extends over 15 amino acids. V lost 4 bases to trimming and J lost 2 bases, with 13 bases between them. The CDR3 sequence: CASSPRTGFTDTQYF. As DNA, the CDR3 is TGCGCCAGCAGCCCCAGGACGGGATTCACAGATACGCAGTATTTT.

V and J are TRBV14 and TRBJ2-3; D not resolved. With 0 bases removed from V and 6 bases from J, the gap between germline ends came to 7 bases. The length of the CDR3 is 13 residues. CDR1 and CDR2 (germline): SGHDN, FVKESK. CDR3 sequence: CASSQDLEDTQYF. DNA for the CDR3: TGTGCCAGCAGCCAAGATTTGGAGGATACGCAGTATTTT.

The rearrangement joins TRBV2 to TRBJ2-3, with a tentative D call TRBD1 (5 bases). CDR1 is SNHLY and CDR2 is FYNNEI in the germline V gene. CDR3 length: 13 amino acids. Trimming pared 6 bases from V and 2 bases from J, leaving 9 bases between. CDR3 sequence reads: CASRQVVTDTQYF. CDR3 sequence (DNA): TGTGCCAGCAGACAGGTGGTCACAGATACGCAGTATTTT.

This rearrangement joins TRBV5-1 to TRBJ1-4; D call uncertain. The CDR3 has 13 amino acids. Germline-derived CDR1 and CDR2 are SGHRS and YFSETQ. With 5 bases removed from V and 0 bases from J, the gap between germline ends came to 5 bases. CDR3 nucleotide sequence: TGCGCCAGCAGTTCTACAACTAATGAAAAACTGTTTTTT. Its translation is CASSSTTNEKLFF.

This chain joins TRBV7-9 and TRBJ1-2, with TRBD1 identical over 8 bases. Unmatched junction bases numbered 7, after V lost 1 base and J lost 3 bases. The CDR3 totals 16 residues. Germline CDR1 is SEHNR and CDR2 is FQNEAQ (reference sequence). The CDR3 bases are TGTGCCAGCAGCTTAGGAACGACAGGGGAATACTATGGCTACACCTTC. Its translation is CASSLGTTGEYYGYTF.

About this clone: Relative to the germline gene, one junction end is altered; a read error may explain this. The chain links TRBV7-9 to TRBJ2-5, with D maybe TRBD1 (6 bases). Germline V gives CDR1 SEHNR, CDR2 FQNEAQ (reference sequence). The CDR3 has 11 residues. In DNA, the CDR3 is TGTGCCAGCAGCTTAGGCCAAACAGGGAACTTC. Residues: CASSLGQTGNF.

The V and J genes are TRBV4-2 and TRBJ1-1; D is perhaps TRBD1 (5 bases). The CDR3 is 15 amino acids. V lost 0 bases and J 4 bases, leaving 12 bases between the germline ends. Looked up from germline, CDR1 is LGHNA and CDR2 is YNFKEQ. The CDR3 DNA reads TGTGCCAGCAGCCAAGATTTTTCCGGGGGCACTGAAGCTTTCTTT. Its translation is CASSQDFSGGTEAFF.

This sequence joins TRBV18 and TRBJ1-3, with a possible D match to TRBD1 (5 bases). Germline CDR1 KGHSH, CDR2 LQKENI. Trimming shortened V by 0 bases and J by 0 bases, and 15 bases separated the two germline ends. This CDR3 contains 18 residues. CDR3: CASSPPVGQFFSGNTIYF. The CDR3 nucleotides read TGTGCCAGCTCACCACCGGTTGGACAATTTTTCTCTGGAAACACCATATATTTT.

This clone was counted a single time. V usage is TRBV11-2 and J usage is TRBJ1-4, with D tentatively TRBD1 (5 bases). V lost 2 bases, J lost 6 bases, and 7 bases lay in between. CDR3 length: 13 amino acids. Germline CDR1 reads SGHAT; CDR2 reads FQNNGV. The CDR3 region has the DNA TGTGCCAGCAGCTTATCGGGGGATGAAAAACTGTTTTTT. Protein product: CASSLSGDEKLFF.